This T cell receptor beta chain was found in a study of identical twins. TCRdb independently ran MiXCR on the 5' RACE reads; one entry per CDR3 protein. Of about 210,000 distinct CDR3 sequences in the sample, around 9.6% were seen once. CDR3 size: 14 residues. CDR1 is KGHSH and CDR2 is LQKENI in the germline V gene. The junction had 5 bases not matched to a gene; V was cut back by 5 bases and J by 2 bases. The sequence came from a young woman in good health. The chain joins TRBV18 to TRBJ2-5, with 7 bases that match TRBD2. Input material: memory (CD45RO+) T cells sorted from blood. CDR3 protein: CASSKRGSQETQYF. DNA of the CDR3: TGTGCCAGCTCAAAGCGGGGATCACAAGAGACCCAGTACTTC.